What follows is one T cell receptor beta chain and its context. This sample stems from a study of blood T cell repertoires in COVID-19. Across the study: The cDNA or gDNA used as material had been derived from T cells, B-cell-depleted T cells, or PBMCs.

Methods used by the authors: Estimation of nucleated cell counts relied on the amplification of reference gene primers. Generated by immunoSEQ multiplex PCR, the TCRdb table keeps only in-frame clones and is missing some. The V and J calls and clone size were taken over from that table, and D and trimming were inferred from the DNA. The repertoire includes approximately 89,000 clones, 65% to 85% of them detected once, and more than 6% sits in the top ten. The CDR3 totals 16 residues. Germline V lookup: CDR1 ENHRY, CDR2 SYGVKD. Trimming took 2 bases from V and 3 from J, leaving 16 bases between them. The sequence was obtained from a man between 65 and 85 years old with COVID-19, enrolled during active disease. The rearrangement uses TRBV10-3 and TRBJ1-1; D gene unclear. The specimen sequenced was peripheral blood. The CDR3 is CAISERRVGYYTEAFF. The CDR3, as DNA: TGTGCCATCAGTGAGCGGAGGGTCGGGTACTACACTGAAGCTTTCTTT.